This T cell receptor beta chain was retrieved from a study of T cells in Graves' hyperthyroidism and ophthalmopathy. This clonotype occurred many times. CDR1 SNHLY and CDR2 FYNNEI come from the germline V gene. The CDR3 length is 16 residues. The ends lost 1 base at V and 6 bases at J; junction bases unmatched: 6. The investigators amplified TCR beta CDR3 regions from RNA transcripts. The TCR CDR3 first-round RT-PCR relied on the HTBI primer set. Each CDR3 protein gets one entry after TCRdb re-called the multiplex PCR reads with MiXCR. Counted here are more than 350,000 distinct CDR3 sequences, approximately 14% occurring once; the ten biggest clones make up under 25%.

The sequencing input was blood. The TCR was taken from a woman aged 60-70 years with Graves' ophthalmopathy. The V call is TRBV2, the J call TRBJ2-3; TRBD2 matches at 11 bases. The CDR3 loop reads CASSEGTSGYRDTQYF. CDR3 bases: TGTGCCAGCAGTGAAGGGACTAGCGGGTACCGGGATACGCAGTATTTT.